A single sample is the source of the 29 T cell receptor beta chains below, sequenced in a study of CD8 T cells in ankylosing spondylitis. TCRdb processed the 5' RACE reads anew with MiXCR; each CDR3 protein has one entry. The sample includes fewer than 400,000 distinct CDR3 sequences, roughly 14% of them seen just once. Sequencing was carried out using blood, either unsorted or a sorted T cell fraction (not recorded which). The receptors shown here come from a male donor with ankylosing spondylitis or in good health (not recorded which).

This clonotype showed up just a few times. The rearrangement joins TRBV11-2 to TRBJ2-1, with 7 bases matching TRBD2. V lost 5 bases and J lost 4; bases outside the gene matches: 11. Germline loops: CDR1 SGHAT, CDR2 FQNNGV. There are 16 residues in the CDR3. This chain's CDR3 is CASSPTRGSLYNEQFF. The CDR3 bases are TGTGCCAGCAGCCCAACCCGCGGGAGTCTGTACAATGAGCAGTTCTTC.

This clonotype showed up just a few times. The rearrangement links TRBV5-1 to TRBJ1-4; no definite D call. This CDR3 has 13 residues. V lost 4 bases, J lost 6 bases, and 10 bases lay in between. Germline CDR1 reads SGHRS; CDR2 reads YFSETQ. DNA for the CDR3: TGCGCCAGCAGCGAAGGCTGGGATGAAAAACTGTTTTTT. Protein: CASSEGWDEKLFF. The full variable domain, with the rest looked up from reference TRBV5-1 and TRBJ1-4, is KAGVTQTPRYLIKTRGQQVTLSCSPISGHRSVSWYQQTPGQGLQFLFEYFSETQRNKGNFPGRFSGRQFSNSRSEMNVSTLELGDSALYLCASSEGWDEKLFFGSGTQLSVL.

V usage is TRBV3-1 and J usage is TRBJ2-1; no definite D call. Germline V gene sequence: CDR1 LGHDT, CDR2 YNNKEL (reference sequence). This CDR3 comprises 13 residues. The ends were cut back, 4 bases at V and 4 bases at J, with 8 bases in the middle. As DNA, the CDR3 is TGTGCCAGCAGCCTAGCAATGTACAATGAGCAGTTCTTC. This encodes CASSLAMYNEQFF.

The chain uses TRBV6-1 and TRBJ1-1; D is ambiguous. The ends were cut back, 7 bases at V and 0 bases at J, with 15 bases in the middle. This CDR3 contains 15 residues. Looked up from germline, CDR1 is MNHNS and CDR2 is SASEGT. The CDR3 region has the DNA TGTGCCAGCACCTCCCGGGCTCTCATGAACACTGAAGCTTTCTTT. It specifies CASTSRALMNTEAFF.

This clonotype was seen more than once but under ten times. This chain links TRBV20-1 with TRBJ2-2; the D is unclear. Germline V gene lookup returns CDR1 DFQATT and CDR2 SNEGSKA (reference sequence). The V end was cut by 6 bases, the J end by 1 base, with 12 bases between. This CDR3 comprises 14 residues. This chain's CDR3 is CSAGAGLNTGELFF. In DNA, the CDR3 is TGCAGTGCCGGCGCCGGGCTGAACACCGGGGAGCTGTTTTTT.

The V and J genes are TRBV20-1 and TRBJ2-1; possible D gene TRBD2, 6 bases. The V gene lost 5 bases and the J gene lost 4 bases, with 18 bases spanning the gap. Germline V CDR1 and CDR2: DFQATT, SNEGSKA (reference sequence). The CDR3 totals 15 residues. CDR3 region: CSASSRASAYNEQFF. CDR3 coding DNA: TGCAGTGCTTCCTCCCGGGCTAGCGCGTACAATGAGCAGTTCTTC.

CDR3 region: CASSFEWGGTEAFF. Here the CDR3 DNA reads TGTGCCAGCAGCTTCGAGTGGGGGGGCACTGAAGCTTTCTTT. V is TRBV3-1 and J is TRBJ1-1; D might be TRBD1 (5 bases). The CDR3 has 14 residues. Germline CDR1 and CDR2: LGHDT and YNNKEL (reference sequence). With 5 bases removed from V and 4 bases from J, the gap between germline ends came to 14 bases.

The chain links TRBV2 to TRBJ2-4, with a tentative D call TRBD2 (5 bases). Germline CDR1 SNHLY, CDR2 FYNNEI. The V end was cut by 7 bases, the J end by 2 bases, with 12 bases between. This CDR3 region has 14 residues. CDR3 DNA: TGTGCCAGCATATCGGGGTGGCCCAAAAACATTCAGTACTTC. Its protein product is CASISGWPKNIQYF.

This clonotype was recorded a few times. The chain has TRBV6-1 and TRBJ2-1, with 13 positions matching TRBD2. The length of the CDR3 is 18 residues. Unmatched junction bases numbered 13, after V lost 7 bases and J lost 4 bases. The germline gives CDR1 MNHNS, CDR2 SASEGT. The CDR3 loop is CASTLLGTSGETYNEQFF. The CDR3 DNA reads TGTGCCAGCACCCTATTAGGGACTAGCGGGGAGACTTACAATGAGCAGTTCTTC.

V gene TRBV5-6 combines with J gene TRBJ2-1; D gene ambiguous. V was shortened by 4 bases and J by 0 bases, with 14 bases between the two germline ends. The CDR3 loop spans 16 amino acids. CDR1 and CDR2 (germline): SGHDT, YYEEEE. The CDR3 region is CASSPSRGHSYNEQFF. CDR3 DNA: TGTGCCAGCAGCCCCTCACGCGGTCACTCCTACAATGAGCAGTTCTTC.

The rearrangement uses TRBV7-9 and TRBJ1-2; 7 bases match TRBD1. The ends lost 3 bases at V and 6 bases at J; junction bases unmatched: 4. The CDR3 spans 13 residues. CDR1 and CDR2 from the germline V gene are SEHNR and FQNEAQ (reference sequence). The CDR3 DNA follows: TGTGCCAGCAGCTTTACAGGGGCCGATGGCTACACCTTC. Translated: CASSFTGADGYTF.

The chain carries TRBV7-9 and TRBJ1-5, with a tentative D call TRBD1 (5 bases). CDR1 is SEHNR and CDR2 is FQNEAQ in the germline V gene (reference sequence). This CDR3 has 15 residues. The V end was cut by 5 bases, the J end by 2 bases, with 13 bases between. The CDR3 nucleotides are TGTGCCAGCAGCCCGGGACGAGTGGGCAATCAGCCCCAGCATTTT. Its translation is CASSPGRVGNQPQHF.

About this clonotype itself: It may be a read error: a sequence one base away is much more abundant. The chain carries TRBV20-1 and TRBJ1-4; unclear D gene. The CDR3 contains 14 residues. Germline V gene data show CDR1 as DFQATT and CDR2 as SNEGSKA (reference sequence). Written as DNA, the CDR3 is TGCGGTGCTGACGCTGGCGGTAAAAATGAAAAACTGTTTTTT. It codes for CGADAGGKNEKLFF.

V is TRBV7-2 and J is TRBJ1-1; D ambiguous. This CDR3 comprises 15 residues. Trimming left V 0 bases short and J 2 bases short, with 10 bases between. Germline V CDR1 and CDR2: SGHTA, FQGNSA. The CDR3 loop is CASSLARTPNTEAFF. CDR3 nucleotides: TGTGCCAGCAGCTTAGCCCGGACTCCAAACACTGAAGCTTTCTTT.

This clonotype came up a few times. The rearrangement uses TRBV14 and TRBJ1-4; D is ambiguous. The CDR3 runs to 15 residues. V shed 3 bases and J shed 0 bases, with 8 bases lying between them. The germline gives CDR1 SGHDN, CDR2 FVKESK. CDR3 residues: CASSHQYATNEKLFF. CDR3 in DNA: TGTGCCAGCAGCCACCAGTATGCAACTAATGAAAAACTGTTTTTT.

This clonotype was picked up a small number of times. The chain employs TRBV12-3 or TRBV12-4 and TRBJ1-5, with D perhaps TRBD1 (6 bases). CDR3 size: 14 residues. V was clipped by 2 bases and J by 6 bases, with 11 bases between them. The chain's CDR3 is CASSLTGGPQPQHF. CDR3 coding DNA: TGTGCCAGCAGTTTAACTGGGGGGCCTCAGCCCCAGCATTTT.

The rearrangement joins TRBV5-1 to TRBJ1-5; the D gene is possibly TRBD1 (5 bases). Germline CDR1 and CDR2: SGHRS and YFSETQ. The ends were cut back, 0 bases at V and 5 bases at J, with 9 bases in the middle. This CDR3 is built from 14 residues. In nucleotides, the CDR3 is TGCGCCAGCAGCTTGGAGGGGACCGATCAGCCCCAGCATTTT. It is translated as CASSLEGTDQPQHF.

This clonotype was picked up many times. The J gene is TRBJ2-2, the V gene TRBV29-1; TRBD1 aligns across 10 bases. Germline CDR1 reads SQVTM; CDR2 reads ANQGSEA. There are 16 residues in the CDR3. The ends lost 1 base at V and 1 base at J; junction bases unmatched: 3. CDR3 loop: CSVEARDRGNTGELFF. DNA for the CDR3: TGCAGCGTTGAAGCCCGGGACAGGGGGAACACCGGGGAGCTGTTTTTT.

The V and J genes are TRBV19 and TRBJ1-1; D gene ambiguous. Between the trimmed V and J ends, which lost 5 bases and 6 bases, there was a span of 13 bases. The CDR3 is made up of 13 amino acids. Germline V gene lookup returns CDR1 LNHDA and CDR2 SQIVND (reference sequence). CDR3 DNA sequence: TGTGCCAGTAGTTCAGAGGTGCCCGCTGAAGCTTTCTTT. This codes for CASSSEVPAEAFF.

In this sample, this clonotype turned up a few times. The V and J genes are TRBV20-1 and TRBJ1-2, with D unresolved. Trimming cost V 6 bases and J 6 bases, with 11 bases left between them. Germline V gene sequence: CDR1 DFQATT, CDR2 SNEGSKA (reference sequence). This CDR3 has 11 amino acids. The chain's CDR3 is CSAGRLNGYTF. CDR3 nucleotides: TGCAGTGCAGGACGGCTTAATGGCTACACCTTC.

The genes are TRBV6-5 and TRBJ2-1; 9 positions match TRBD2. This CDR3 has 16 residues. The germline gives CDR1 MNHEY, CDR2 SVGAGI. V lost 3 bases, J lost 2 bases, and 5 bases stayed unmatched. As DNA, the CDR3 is TGTGCCAGCAGTTATGGCGGGGGGGCAGCCTACAATGAGCAGTTCTTC. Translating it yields CASSYGGGAAYNEQFF.

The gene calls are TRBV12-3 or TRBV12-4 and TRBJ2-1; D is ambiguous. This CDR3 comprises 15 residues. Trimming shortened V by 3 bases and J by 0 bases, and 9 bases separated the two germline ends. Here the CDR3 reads CASSFPRSSYNEQFF. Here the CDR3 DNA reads TGTGCCAGCAGTTTCCCGCGGAGCTCCTACAATGAGCAGTTCTTC.

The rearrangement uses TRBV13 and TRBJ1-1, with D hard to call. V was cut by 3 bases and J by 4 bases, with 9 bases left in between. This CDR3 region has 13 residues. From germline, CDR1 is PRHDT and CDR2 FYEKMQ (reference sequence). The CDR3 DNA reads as TGTGCCAGCAGCTTCGGACGCGGCACTGAAGCTTTCTTT. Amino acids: CASSFGRGTEAFF.

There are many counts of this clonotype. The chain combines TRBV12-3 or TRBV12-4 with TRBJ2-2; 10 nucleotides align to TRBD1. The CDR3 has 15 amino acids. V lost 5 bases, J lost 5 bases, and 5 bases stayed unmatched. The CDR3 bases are TGTGCCAGCAGTCTGGACAGGGGGGATACCGGGGAGCTGTTTTTT. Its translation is CASSLDRGDTGELFF.

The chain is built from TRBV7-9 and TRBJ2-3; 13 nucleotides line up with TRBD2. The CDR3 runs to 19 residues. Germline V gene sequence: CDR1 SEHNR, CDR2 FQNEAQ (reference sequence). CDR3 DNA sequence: TGTACCTTCAGCACTCCGCGGGGACTAGCGGGGAGTAGCACAGATACGCAGTATTTT. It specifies CTFSTPRGLAGSSTDTQYF.

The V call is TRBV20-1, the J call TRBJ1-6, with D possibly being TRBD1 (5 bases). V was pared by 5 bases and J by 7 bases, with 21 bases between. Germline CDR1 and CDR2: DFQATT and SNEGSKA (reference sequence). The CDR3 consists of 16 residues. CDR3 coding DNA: TGCAGTGCTCGGGCAGGGTCGGGTTCCAAGAATTCACCCCTCCACTTT. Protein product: CSARAGSGSKNSPLHF.

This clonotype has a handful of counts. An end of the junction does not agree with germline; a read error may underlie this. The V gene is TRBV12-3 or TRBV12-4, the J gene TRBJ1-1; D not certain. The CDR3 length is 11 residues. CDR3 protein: CVSILNTEAFF. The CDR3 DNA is TGTGTCAGCATTTTGAACACTGAAGCTTTCTTT.

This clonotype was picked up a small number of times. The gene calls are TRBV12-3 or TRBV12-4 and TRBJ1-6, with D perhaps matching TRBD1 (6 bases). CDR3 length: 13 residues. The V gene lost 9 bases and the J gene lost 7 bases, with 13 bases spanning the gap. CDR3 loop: CASSQGRNSPLHF. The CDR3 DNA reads TGTGCCAGTTCGCAGGGGAGGAATTCACCCCTCCACTTT.

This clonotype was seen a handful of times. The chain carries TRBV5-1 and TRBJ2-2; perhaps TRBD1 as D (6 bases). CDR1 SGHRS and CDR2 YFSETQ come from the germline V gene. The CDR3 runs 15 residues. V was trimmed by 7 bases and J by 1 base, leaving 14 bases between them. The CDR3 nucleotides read TGCGCCAGCGACTCCACGACAGGGAACACCGGGGAGCTGTTTTTT. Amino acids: CASDSTTGNTGELFF.